Listed below are T cell receptor beta chains from one sample, sequenced in a study of CD8+CD57+ T cells in acquired aplastic anemia. Each CDR3 protein gets one entry after TCRdb re-called the reads with MiXCR. The sample lists about 210,000 distinct CDR3 sequences, over 60% seen once, with around 32% in the top ten. The sample taken for sequencing was sorted CD4+, CD8+, or CD8+CD57+ T cells (not recorded which) from PBMCs. Every receptor here comes from a human donor in good health. Each CDR3 is given without its conserved first and last residue. Each record gives: V gene, J gene, CDR3 protein.

v_call: TRBV12-3/TRBV12-4
j_call: TRBJ2-1
cdr3_aa: ASSTPGLAGSKEQF

v_call: TRBV20-1
j_call: TRBJ1-1
cdr3_aa: SAREGGGSATEAF

v_call: TRBV20-1
j_call: TRBJ2-1
cdr3_aa: SADRQGIDEQF

v_call: TRBV9
j_call: TRBJ1-6
cdr3_aa: ASSDYGGRTNSPLH

v_call: TRBV7-9
j_call: TRBJ1-1
cdr3_aa: ASSLLRVAF

v_call: TRBV10-3
j_call: TRBJ2-1
cdr3_aa: AISESIAGDEQF

v_call: TRBV7-2
j_call: TRBJ2-1
cdr3_aa: ASSLPSEGGLVEQF

v_call: TRBV19
j_call: TRBJ2-2
cdr3_aa: ASSLDPTGELF

v_call: TRBV9
j_call: TRBJ2-7
cdr3_aa: ASSVDRSSYEQY

v_call: TRBV15
j_call: TRBJ2-1
cdr3_aa: ATRAHGERDSGEQF

v_call: TRBV10-2
j_call: TRBJ1-1
cdr3_aa: ASRGYLMNTEAF

v_call: TRBV7-3
j_call: TRBJ1-4
cdr3_aa: ASRLTDRGETNEKLF

v_call: TRBV7-6
j_call: TRBJ2-7
cdr3_aa: ASSPRGTSSEQY

v_call: TRBV5-8
j_call: TRBJ1-1
cdr3_aa: ASSSQGTEAF

v_call: TRBV7-9
j_call: TRBJ2-7
cdr3_aa: ASTNHYEQY

v_call: TRBV9
j_call: TRBJ2-7
cdr3_aa: ASSSSGDEQY

v_call: TRBV7-3
j_call: TRBJ2-5
cdr3_aa: ASSLNSGSNTGGEETQY

v_call: TRBV10-3
j_call: TRBJ2-7
cdr3_aa: AISAEQRRAYEQC

v_call: TRBV15
j_call: TRBJ2-3
cdr3_aa: ATSRDKLAGTDTQY

v_call: TRBV7-9
j_call: TRBJ1-1
cdr3_aa: ASSPELMNTEAF

v_call: TRBV5-6
j_call: TRBJ2-5
cdr3_aa: ASSSGGQTQY

v_call: TRBV7-6
j_call: TRBJ2-1
cdr3_aa: ASSTSRGQGAIGSYNEQF

v_call: TRBV20-1
j_call: TRBJ2-7
cdr3_aa: SGFGTGFYEQY

v_call: TRBV20-1
j_call: TRBJ2-7
cdr3_aa: SARDWRGESSYEQY

v_call: TRBV20-1
j_call: TRBJ2-7
cdr3_aa: SARGPLSLDRGISYEQY

v_call: TRBV10-1
j_call: TRBJ1-6
cdr3_aa: ASGPQGNNSPLH

v_call: TRBV7-2
j_call: TRBJ2-2
cdr3_aa: ASSLWDRELF

v_call: TRBV7-2
j_call: TRBJ1-2
cdr3_aa: ASSTWSGGAAGYT

v_call: TRBV7-9
j_call: TRBJ2-1
cdr3_aa: ASSTGENEQF

v_call: TRBV19
j_call: TRBJ1-5
cdr3_aa: ASSMQGGQPQH

v_call: TRBV10-3
j_call: TRBJ2-7
cdr3_aa: AISGRGRGYEQY